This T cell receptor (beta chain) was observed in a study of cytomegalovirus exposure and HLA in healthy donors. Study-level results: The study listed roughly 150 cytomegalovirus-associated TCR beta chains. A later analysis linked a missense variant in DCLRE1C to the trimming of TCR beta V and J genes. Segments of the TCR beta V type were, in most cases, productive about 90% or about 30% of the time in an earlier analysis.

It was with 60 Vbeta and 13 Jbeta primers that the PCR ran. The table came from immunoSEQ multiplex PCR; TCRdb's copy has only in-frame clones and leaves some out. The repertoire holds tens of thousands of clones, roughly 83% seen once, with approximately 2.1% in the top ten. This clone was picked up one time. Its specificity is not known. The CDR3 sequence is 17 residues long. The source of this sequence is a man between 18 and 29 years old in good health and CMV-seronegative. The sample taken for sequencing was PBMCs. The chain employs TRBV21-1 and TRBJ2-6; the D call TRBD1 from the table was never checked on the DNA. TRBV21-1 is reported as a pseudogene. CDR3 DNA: TGTGCCAGCAGCAAAGTTCGACAGACCTCTGGGGCCAACGTCCTGACTTTC. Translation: CASSKVRQTSGANVLTF.